The rows below give T cell receptor beta chains drawn from one sample of a study of shared clonotypes between healthy human individuals. The assay was immunoSEQ multiplex PCR, and TCRdb's table has in-frame clones only and misses some. Seen here are 2,500,000 or so clones, about nine tenths observed once, and the top ten hold about 0.36%. Sequencing input: naive CD4+ T cells from PBMCs. Source of these receptors: a man aged 18 to 30 in good health. Some clones in this sample may be carry-over from other donors' samples. Both conserved end residues are part of each CDR3. Size is stated for part of the rows, as once, few or many counts, or as a class when the clone is expanded.

V gene,J gene,clone size,CDR3 protein
TRBV19,TRBJ1-1,NA,CASSGGGGAEAFF
TRBV2,TRBJ2-1,NA,CASSEAQGFLYNEQFF
TRBV9,TRBJ2-1,NA,CASSAEDRGEQFF
TRBV20-1,TRBJ2-7,NA,CSAGGVYEQYF
TRBV18,TRBJ2-5,NA,CASSLIGSGQETQYF
TRBV10-3,TRBJ2-7,NA,CAISDGAGDEQYF
TRBV28,TRBJ1-1,NA,CASSLLPGVTEAFF
TRBV4-3,TRBJ1-2,NA,CASSQSPRYGYTF
TRBV19,TRBJ1-4,NA,CASSIQQGKWLFF
TRBV2,TRBJ2-7,NA,CASSEGWGAHYEQYF
TRBV7-6,TRBJ1-5,once,CASSLEGRNGQPQHF
TRBV18,TRBJ2-7,NA,CASSPSQGVRHEQYF
TRBV4-1,TRBJ1-1,once,CASSPERVDTEAFF
TRBV28,TRBJ2-2,NA,CASSSAGLATGELFF
TRBV5-1,TRBJ2-1,NA,CASSPGTGEGNEQFF
TRBV7-2,TRBJ2-2,NA,CASKLSSNTGELFF
TRBV28,TRBJ2-7,NA,CASSTGAGSSGGSYEQYF
TRBV7-2,TRBJ2-3,NA,CASSLAGRGTDTQYF
TRBV5-6,TRBJ2-7,NA,CASSWGWGSEQYF
TRBV7-9,TRBJ2-3,NA,CASSLEWDPQEDTQYF
TRBV5-1,TRBJ1-1,NA,CASSLGGTGIVEAFF
TRBV5-1,TRBJ2-7,NA,CASSLGPGTAYYEQYF
TRBV6-5,TRBJ2-7,NA,CASRMVSGSYEQYF
TRBV5-1,TRBJ2-3,NA,CASSVGSSTGTDTQYF
TRBV15,TRBJ2-5,NA,CATSSGGETQYF
TRBV7-2,TRBJ1-1,few,CASSARLRADTEAFF
TRBV10-1,TRBJ2-7,NA,CASSELAGAEQYF
TRBV7-2,TRBJ2-7,NA,CASSYNAVSYEQYF
TRBV7-3,TRBJ2-1,NA,CASSLIARGLAEAGEQFF
TRBV7-2,TRBJ2-1,NA,CASSLVRGYNEQFF